This T cell receptor beta chain was observed in a study of CD8 T cells in Susac syndrome. Remarks on this clonotype: What it binds is not known.

The T cells that were sequenced for TCR beta were CD8+ and CD4+ cells from blood. The multiple sclerosis control group comprised treatment-naive patients with stable or active relapsing-remitting disease. Overall study findings and caveats: The study conceded that relatively few individuals underwent its TCR sequencing and HLA analysis.

RNA in amounts of roughly 0.5 to 1 ug was reverse transcribed with random hexamers. By means of immunoSEQ multiplex PCR, TCR beta CDR3 spanning 54 Vbeta and 13 Jbeta underwent amplification. TCRdb analysed the immunoSEQ multiplex PCR reads with MiXCR anew, one entry per CDR3 protein. The sample yields around 300,000 distinct CDR3 sequences, about 91% seen once. This receptor was taken from a human donor with multiple sclerosis. Specimen: CD4+ T cells from PBMCs.

The CDR3 sequence is CASSQGGMTEAFF. The CDR3 DNA is TGTGCCAGCAGTCAGGGGGGGATGACTGAAGCTTTCTTT. This chain uses TRBV9 with TRBJ1-1; 7 bases map to TRBD1. This CDR3 has 13 residues. Germline V lookup: CDR1 SGDLS, CDR2 YYNGEE. The J segment lost 5 bases and the V segment lost 5 bases, leaving 6 bases of the junction unmatched.